Below, one TCR beta chain is given with its context. The antigen is undetermined. Produced via immunoSEQ multiplex PCR; TCRdb's table is partial and in-frame only. Here the sample spans 110,000 or so clones, 94% being singletons. Per germline, CDR1 SGHAT and CDR2 FQNNGV. This CDR3 comprises 17 residues. V shed 4 bases, J shed 4 bases, and the junction held 13 bases outside the gene matches. These data originate in a study of brain T cells in children with intractable seizures. Study outcomes and limitations: HCMV serostatus was not known, and viral specificity came from CDR3 similarity only. Pre-surgery blood may have been undersampled, hiding some clones.

Surgery cases with the highest brain T cell transcript signatures were chosen for sequencing. Patients received at least one anti-epileptic drug before surgery. The origin of this receptor is a boy under three years old with hemimegalencephaly and intractable seizures. The starting material was peripheral blood, obtained at surgery. This chain connects TRBV11-2 to TRBJ2-1, with TRBD2 identical over 7 bases. CDR3 bases: TGTGCCAGCAGCTACGGGGCGGGAGCCAGAGAGTACAATGAGCAGTTCTTC. Protein product: CASSYGAGAREYNEQFF.